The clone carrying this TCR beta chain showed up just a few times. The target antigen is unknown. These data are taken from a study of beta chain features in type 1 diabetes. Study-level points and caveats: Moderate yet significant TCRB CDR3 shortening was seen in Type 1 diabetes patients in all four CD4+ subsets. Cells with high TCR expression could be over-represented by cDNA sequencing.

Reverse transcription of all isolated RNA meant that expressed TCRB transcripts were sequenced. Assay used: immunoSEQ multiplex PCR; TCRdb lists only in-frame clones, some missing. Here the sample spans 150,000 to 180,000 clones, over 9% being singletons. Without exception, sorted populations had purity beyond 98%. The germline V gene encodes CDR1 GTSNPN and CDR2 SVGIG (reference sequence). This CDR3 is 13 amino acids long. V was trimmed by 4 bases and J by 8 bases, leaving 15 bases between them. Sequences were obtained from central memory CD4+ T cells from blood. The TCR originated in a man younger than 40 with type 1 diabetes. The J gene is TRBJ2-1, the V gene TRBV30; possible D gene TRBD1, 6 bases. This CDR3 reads CAWKKQGSDEQFF. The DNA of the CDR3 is TGTGCCTGGAAGAAACAGGGATCCGATGAGCAGTTCTTC.